This T cell receptor beta chain was observed in a study of shared clonotypes between healthy human individuals. A word on this clone: Its antigen is still unknown.

Germline V gene data show CDR1 as ENHRY and CDR2 as SYGVKD. The V end was cut by 4 bases, the J end by 0 bases, with 12 bases between. The CDR3 covers 16 residues. Study-wide results and caveats: Clonotype sharing levels among donors were expected to vary with sequencing depth.

The assay was immunoSEQ multiplex PCR, and TCRdb's table has in-frame clones only and misses some. The table includes 550,000 to 850,000 clones, roughly 72% detected once. This sequence originates from a woman aged 25 to 39 in good health. The sequenced material came from memory CD4+ T cells sorted from blood. Subset specified: CD45RA-negative fraction. The chain carries TRBV10-3 and TRBJ2-2; D unclear. CDR3 DNA: TGTGCCATCAGTGCGAGTCGCCAGACGAACACCGGGGAGCTGTTTTTT. This sequence encodes CAISASRQTNTGELFF.